These 15 T cell receptor beta chains originate from one sample sequenced in a study of T cells in Graves' hyperthyroidism and ophthalmopathy. Amplified TCR beta CDR3 regions derived from RNA transcripts. The TCR CDR3 was amplified in a first-round RT-PCR using the HTBI primer set. MiXCR, run by TCRdb on the multiplex PCR reads, gives a single entry per CDR3 protein. The sample records about 560,000 distinct CDR3 sequences, over 15% being singletons. Sequenced material: blood. These receptors originate from a woman between 18 and 30 years old with Graves' hyperthyroidism.

This clonotype was picked up many times. The chain is built from TRBV11-2 and TRBJ2-6, with D perhaps matching TRBD1 (6 bases). The CDR3 spans 18 residues. Germline assignment: CDR1 SGHAT and CDR2 FQNNGV. V lost 5 bases and J lost 4, with 21 bases in between. The DNA of the CDR3 is TGTGCCAGCAGCCCAGGACAGCCCAACCTGCGGGGGGCCAACGTCCTGACTTTC. Amino acid sequence: CASSPGQPNLRGANVLTF. The whole variable domain, filled in from reference TRBV11-2 and TRBJ2-6, reads EAGVAQSPRYKIIEKRQSVAFWCNPISGHATLYWYQQILGQGPKLLIQFQNNGVVDDSQLPKDRFSAERLKGVDSTLKIQPAKLEDSAVYLCASSPGQPNLRGANVLTFGAGSRLTVL.

This clonotype occurred many times. The rearrangement uses TRBV28 and TRBJ1-2, with a tentative D call TRBD1 (5 bases). V was trimmed by 3 bases and J by 4 bases, leaving 9 bases between them. The CDR3 runs to 13 residues. CDR1 is MDHEN and CDR2 is SYDVKM in the germline V gene. The CDR3, as DNA: TGTGCCAGCAGTTTGGGGGGGGTCTATGGCTACACCTTC. Translated: CASSLGGVYGYTF.

This clonotype was observed a few times. The chain combines TRBV12-3 or TRBV12-4 with TRBJ2-7; D is unclear. This CDR3 is 13 amino acids long. Deletions cut 2 bases from V and 7 bases from J, with 12 bases between. DNA of the CDR3: TGTGCCAGCAGTTTAATGGCCTCTGGTGAGCAGTACTTC. This translates into CASSLMASGEQYF.

This clonotype was detected ten times or more. The chain joins TRBV7-8 to TRBJ2-7, with TRBD2 matching 7 bases. V gave up 4 bases and J gave up 0 bases; unmatched junction bases: 3. The CDR3 sequence is 14 residues long. Germline CDR1 is SGHVS and CDR2 is FQNEAQ. The CDR3 DNA sequence: TGTGCCAGCAGCTCTGGGAGGGTCTCCTACGAGCAGTACTTC. Translated, it gives CASSSGRVSYEQYF.

This clonotype was seen only a few times. The rearrangement joins TRBV6-1 to TRBJ2-1; 9 bases match TRBD2. There are 15 residues in the CDR3. Germline values: CDR1 MNHNS, CDR2 SASEGT. With 5 bases clipped from V and 2 bases from J, the junction kept 4 bases outside the gene matches. CDR3 protein: CASSRGTSPYNEQFF. The DNA of the CDR3 is TGTGCCAGCAGTCGAGGGACTAGCCCCTACAATGAGCAGTTCTTC.

This clonotype was observed at least ten times. The V gene is TRBV11-3, the J gene TRBJ2-1, with 9 bases lining up with TRBD1. The CDR3 is 15 amino acids. Germline lookup yields CDR1 SGHNT and CDR2 YENEEA. Trimming at V came to 5 bases and at J to 6 bases, leaving 8 bases not matched to a gene. In DNA form, the CDR3 reads TGTGCCAGCAGCGTCCGGACAGGGGCCAGCAATGAGCAGTTCTTC. This encodes CASSVRTGASNEQFF.

This clonotype was counted at least ten times. The rearrangement uses TRBV30 and TRBJ2-3; TRBD2 matches 11 bases. Looked up from germline, CDR1 is GTSNPN and CDR2 is SVGIG (reference sequence). V was clipped by 4 bases and J by 6 bases; unmatched bases: 6. The CDR3 totals 14 residues. The CDR3 region is CAWNLLAGVDTQYF. In DNA form, the CDR3 reads TGTGCCTGGAACCTACTAGCGGGAGTGGATACGCAGTATTTT.

This clonotype was detected many times. The genes are TRBV3-1 and TRBJ2-1; D uncertain. The V and J ends lost 0 bases and 0 bases respectively, with 9 bases between them. Germline V lookup: CDR1 LGHDT, CDR2 YNNKEL (reference sequence). The CDR3 has 16 amino acids. Here the CDR3 DNA reads TGTGCCAGCAGCCAAGAGTGGCAGGACTCCTACAATGAGCAGTTCTTC. Encoded protein: CASSQEWQDSYNEQFF.

This clonotype was counted at least ten times. The chain links TRBV6-1 to TRBJ1-1, with D perhaps TRBD1 (6 bases). The CDR3 length is 14 residues. V lost 6 bases and J 4 bases, leaving 15 bases between the germline ends. Germline V lookup: CDR1 MNHNS, CDR2 SASEGT. The CDR3 reads CASRLLTGSTEAFF. CDR3 bases: TGTGCCAGCAGATTGCTTACAGGGAGCACTGAAGCTTTCTTT.

This clonotype was seen at least ten times. The V gene is TRBV7-2, the J gene TRBJ1-2; D uncertain. Germline loops: CDR1 SGHTA, CDR2 FQGNSA. The CDR3 runs 13 residues. V was shortened by 2 bases and J by 8 bases, with 12 bases between the two germline ends. In DNA form, the CDR3 reads TGTGCCAGCAGCTTAAGTGTGGTTCAGGGCTACACCTTC. Translating it yields CASSLSVVQGYTF.

This clonotype has a handful of counts. The chain employs TRBV30 and TRBJ2-7, with D possibly matching TRBD2 (5 bases). CDR3 size: 13 residues. Germline CDR1 and CDR2: GTSNPN and SVGIG (reference sequence). Trimming removed 8 bases at V and 2 bases at J, with 16 bases between. The CDR3 is CAQRLPETYEQYF. The DNA for the CDR3 is TGTGCCCAGAGACTACCTGAGACCTACGAGCAGTACTTC. Together with reference TRBV30 and TRBJ2-7, the CDR3 gives the full variable domain: SQTIHQWPATLVQPVGSPLSLECTVEGTSNPNLYWYRQAAGRGLQLLFYSVGIGQISSEVPQNLSASRPQDRQFILSSKKLLLSDSGFYLCAQRLPETYEQYFGPGTRLTVT.

The sample holds a few counts of this clonotype. The chain uses TRBV24-1 and TRBJ2-3, with D possibly TRBD1 on 5 matching bases. The CDR3 contains 15 residues. CDR1 is KGHDR and CDR2 is SFDVKD in the germline V gene. Between the trimmed V and J ends, which lost 4 bases and 2 bases, there was a span of 12 bases. In DNA, the CDR3 is TGTGCCACCAGTGACACAACAGGAGTCACAGATACGCAGTATTTT. Its translation is CATSDTTGVTDTQYF.

This clonotype was seen at least ten times. In nucleotides, the CDR3 is TGTGCCAGCAGCAGCGAATTGAACACTGAAGCTTTCTTT. Protein: CASSSELNTEAFF. The chain carries TRBV2 and TRBJ1-1; no reliable D call. CDR1 is SNHLY and CDR2 is FYNNEI in the germline V gene. Trimming stripped 6 bases from V and 0 bases from J, with 8 bases between. CDR3 length: 13 residues.

The chain recombines TRBV19 with TRBJ1-1, with D uncertain. This CDR3 contains 15 residues. Trimming cost V 6 bases and J 8 bases, with 22 bases left between them. The germline V gene has CDR1 LNHDA and CDR2 SQIVND (reference sequence). The CDR3 reads CASRRTDGETHEAFF. The CDR3 DNA follows: TGTGCCAGTAGGAGGACCGACGGAGAGACCCACGAAGCTTTCTTT.

This clonotype was detected only a few times. The rearrangement uses TRBV19 and TRBJ2-3, with D unresolved. Germline CDR1 is LNHDA and CDR2 is SQIVND (reference sequence). CDR3 length equals 11 residues. V was pared by 0 bases and J by 5 bases, with 0 bases between. The DNA for the CDR3 is TGTGCCAGTAGTATAGAAGATACGCAGTATTTT. Protein: CASSIEDTQYF.